The T cell receptor (beta chain) described here comes from a study of T cell responses to AZD1222 COVID-19 vaccine. Only in-frame clones appear in the TCRdb table, and some are missing; sequencing was by immunoSEQ multiplex PCR. Here the sample spans about 270,000 clones, around 93% being singletons. As concerns this clone: Its target is unknown.

General study results and limits: Clonal diversity may have been underestimated in mostly white British donors. A rise in Spike-specific TCR breadth and depth followed two AZD1222 doses. Just a handful of people given AZD1222 tested seropositive at baseline. Spike-spanning, vaccine-associated CD4 TCRs were dominant at 160-218 and 743-854.

The CDR3 length is 12 residues. V was shortened by 5 bases and J by 0 bases, with 5 bases between the two germline ends. Germline CDR1 is SGHTA and CDR2 is FQGNSA. The receptor's source is an adult who received the AZD1222 COVID-19 vaccine. The gene calls are TRBV7-2 and TRBJ2-7; D unclear. The starting material was peripheral blood, obtained 28 days after the second AZD1222 dose. In DNA, the CDR3 is TGTGCCAGCAGCCCAAGCTCCTACGAGCAGTACTTC. The encoded protein is CASSPSSYEQYF.